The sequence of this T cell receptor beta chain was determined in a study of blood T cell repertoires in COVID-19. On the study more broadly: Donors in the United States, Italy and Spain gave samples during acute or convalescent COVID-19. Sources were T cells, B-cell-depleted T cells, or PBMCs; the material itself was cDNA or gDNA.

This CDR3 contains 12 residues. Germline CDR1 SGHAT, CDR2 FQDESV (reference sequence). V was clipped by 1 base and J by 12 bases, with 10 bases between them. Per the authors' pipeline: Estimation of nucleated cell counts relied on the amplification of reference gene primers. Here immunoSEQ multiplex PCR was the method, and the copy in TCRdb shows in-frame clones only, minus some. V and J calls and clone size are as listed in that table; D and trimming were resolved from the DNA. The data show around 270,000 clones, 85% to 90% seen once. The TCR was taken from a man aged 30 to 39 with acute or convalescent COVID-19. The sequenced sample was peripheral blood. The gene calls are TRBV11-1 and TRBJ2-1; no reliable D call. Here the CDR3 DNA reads TGTGCCAGCAGCTTAGTGCAACCGGGGCAGTTCTTC. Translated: CASSLVQPGQFF.